The sequence of this T cell receptor beta chain was determined in a study of T cell repertoires in cytomegalovirus infection (dated by TCRdb to the late 2010s). Background for the entire study: Donor HLA type was relevant to the analysis, because carriage of CMV infection together with the matching HLA type was indicated by public TCR beta signatures.

Sequenced on an Illumina HiSeq 1500. TCRdb trimmed public reads at Q25 via fastp, called clones via MiXCR and kept in-frame beta chains. Each entry is one CDR3 protein sequence, shown with its most common DNA and genes. Counted in this sample were just under 550,000 distinct CDR3 sequences; roughly 29% of them appeared once. The ten largest clones capture approximately 13% of the sample. The research as a whole found: In the ex vivo response, HLA-C-restricted CMV-specific TCR beta clonotypes were dominant, and in two of eight donors the single most frequent clonotype came from this HLA-C-restricted group. In both this cohort and an independent cohort of under 450 donors, the cumulative frequency of public TCR beta family members distinguished carriers of CMV infection plus the relevant HLA type.

Between the V and J ends, shortened by 1 base and 7 bases respectively, the junction contains 16 bases. Looking up the germline V gene yields CDR1 SGHVS and CDR2 FQNEAQ. Inclusive of the bounding cysteine and phenylalanine, the CDR3 is 16 residues long. The DNA shown is the 48-base CDR3, in frame from base 1. As for this clonotype: Its cognate antigen has yet to be identified. A much larger clone differs from this one at a single base, so this may be a read error.

Input material: PBMCs. This sequence was found in a human donor in good health (CMV status not recorded). Some clones in this sample may be carry-over from other donors' samples. Recombination joined TRBV7-8 with TRBJ1-4; the best D guess is TRBD1, with 6 bases matching. The sequenced DNA: TGTGCCAGCAGCTTAGATTACGGGGGCGTTTTTGAAAAACTGTTTTTT. Its protein is CASSLDYGGVFEKLFF.